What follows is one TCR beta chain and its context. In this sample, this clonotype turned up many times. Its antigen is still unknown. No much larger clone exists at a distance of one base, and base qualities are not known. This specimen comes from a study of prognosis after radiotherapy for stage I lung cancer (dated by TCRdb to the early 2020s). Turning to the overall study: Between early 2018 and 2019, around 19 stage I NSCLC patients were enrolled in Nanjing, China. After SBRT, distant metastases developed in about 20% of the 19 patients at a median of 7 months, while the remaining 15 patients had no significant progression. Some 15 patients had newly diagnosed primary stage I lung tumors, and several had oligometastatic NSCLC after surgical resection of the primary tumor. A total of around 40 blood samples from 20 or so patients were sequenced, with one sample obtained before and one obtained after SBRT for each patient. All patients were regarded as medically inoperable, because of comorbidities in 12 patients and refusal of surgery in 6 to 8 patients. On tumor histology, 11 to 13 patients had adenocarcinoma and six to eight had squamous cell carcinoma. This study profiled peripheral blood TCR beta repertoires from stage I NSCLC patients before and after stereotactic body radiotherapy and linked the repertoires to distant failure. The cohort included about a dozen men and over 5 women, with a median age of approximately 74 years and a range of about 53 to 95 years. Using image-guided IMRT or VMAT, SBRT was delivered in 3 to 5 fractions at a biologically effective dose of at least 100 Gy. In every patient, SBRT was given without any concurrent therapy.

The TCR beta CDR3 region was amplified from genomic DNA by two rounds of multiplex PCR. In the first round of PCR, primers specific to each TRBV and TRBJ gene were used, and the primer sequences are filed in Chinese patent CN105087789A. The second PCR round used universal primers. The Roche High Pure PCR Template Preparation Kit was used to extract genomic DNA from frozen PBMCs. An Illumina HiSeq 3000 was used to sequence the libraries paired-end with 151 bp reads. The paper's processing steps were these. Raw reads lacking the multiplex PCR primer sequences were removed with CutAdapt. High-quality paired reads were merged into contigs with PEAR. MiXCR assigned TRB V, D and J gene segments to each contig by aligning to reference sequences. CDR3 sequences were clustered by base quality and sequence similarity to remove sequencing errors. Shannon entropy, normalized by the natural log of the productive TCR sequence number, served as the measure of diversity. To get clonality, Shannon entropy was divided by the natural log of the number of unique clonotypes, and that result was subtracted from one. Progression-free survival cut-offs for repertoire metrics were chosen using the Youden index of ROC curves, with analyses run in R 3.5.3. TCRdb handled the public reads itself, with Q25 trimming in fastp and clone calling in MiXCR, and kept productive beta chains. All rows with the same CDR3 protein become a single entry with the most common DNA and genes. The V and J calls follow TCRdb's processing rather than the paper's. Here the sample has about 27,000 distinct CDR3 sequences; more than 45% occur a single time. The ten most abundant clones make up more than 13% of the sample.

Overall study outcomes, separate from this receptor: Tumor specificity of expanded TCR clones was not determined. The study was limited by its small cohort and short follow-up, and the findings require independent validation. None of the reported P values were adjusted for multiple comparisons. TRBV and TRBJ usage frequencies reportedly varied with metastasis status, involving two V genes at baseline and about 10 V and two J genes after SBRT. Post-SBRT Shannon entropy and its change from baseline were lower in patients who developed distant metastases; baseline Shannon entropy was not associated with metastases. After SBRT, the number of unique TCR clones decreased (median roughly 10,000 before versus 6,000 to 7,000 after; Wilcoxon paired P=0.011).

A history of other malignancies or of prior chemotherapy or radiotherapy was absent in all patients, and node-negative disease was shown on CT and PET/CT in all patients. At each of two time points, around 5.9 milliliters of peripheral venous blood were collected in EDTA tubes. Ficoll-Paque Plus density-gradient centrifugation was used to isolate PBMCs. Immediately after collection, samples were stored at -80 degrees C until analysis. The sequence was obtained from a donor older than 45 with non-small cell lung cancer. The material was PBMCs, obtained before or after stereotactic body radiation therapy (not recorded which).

CDR3 sequence: CASEDRDLFGGTNEKLFF. At the DNA level, the sequence is TGTGCCAGCGAAGACAGGGACTTATTCGGAGGAACTAATGAAAAACTGTTTTTT. The rearrangement joined TRBV7-3 to TRBJ1-4, with 7 bases matching TRBD1. For CDR1 and CDR2, the germline V gene lists SGHTA and FQGTGA. The germline V and J ends show losses of 8 bases and 1 base respectively, and no gene match explains 16 bases of the junction. Including cysteine and phenylalanine, the CDR3 has 18 amino acids. Only the CDR3 region is kept as DNA, spanning 54 bases read in frame from base 1.